The clone carrying this T cell receptor (beta chain) showed up many times. The data were obtained in a study of T cells in Graves' hyperthyroidism and ophthalmopathy. In germline, CDR1 is MRHNA, CDR2 SNTAGT. The CDR3 length is 16 residues. V lost 6 bases to trimming and J lost 7 bases, with 22 bases between them. Amplified TCR beta CDR3 regions came from RNA transcripts. TCR CDR3 underwent first-round RT-PCR with the HTBI primer set. TCRdb re-called the multiplex PCR reads with MiXCR, one entry per CDR3 protein. The table includes 250,000 to 300,000 distinct CDR3 sequences, roughly 20% detected once. The material sequenced was blood. The chain employs TRBV6-4 and TRBJ2-1, with D possibly called TRBD1 or TRBD2 (6 bases each). This TCR came from a man between 50 and 59 years old with Graves' ophthalmopathy. Here the CDR3 DNA reads TGTGCCAGCAGCAAGACAGAGGGGGACTGGGGGAATGAGCAGTTCTTC. Translating gives CASSKTEGDWGNEQFF.